These 5 T cell receptor beta chains share one sample of origin, sequenced in a study of T cells in lung cancer brain metastases. TCRdb's table, derived via immunoSEQ multiplex PCR, lists solely in-frame clones and lacks some. There are roughly 1,900 clones in the sample; roughly 90% occur only once, and roughly 4% lies in the top ten. The sample taken for sequencing was tumor tissue from a brain metastasis. Every receptor here comes from a woman in her fifties or sixties with non-small cell lung cancer that had spread to the brain.

In the case of this clone: A junction end diverges from the germline sequence, so it may reflect a read error. The chain has TRBV7-2 and TRBJ1-5; D gene ambiguous. Germline V CDR1 and CDR2: SGHTA, FQGNSA. This CDR3 comprises 13 residues. The CDR3 sequence: CASSPSAGSQHYF. The DNA for the CDR3 is TGTGCCAGCAGCCCCTCGGCTGGGTCCCAGCATTATTTT.

The sample holds one count of this clone. The chain combines TRBV19 with TRBJ1-5; the match to TRBD1 covers 9 bases. V gave up 3 bases and J gave up 4 bases; unmatched junction bases: 7. This CDR3 contains 16 residues. Germline V lookup: CDR1 LNHDA, CDR2 SQIVND (reference sequence). CDR3 region: CASSMESTGGNQPQHF. The CDR3 DNA sequence: TGTGCCAGTAGTATGGAGTCGACAGGGGGTAATCAGCCCCAGCATTTT.

The CDR3 coding sequence is TGCAGCGTCGTCCAGGGGGCGCCCAATCAGCCCCAGCATTTT. Amino acid sequence: CSVVQGAPNQPQHF. The genes are TRBV29-1 and TRBJ1-5; 8 nucleotides line up with TRBD1. CDR1 is SQVTM, CDR2 ANQGSEA, per germline. Trimming took 6 bases from V and 3 from J; bases not matched to a gene: 7. The CDR3 spans 14 residues.

The chain links TRBV19 to TRBJ2-7; TRBD1 aligns across 7 bases. There are 15 residues in the CDR3. Germline V gives CDR1 LNHDA, CDR2 SQIVND (reference sequence). Germline trimming cut 4 bases from V and 2 bases from J; bases unmatched to any gene: 8. Here the CDR3 reads CASSTRQGGPYEQYF. CDR3 nucleotides: TGTGCCAGTAGTACGAGACAGGGCGGGCCCTACGAGCAGTACTTC.

On this clone itself: Compared with germline, one end of the junction differs, possibly owing to a read error. This chain uses TRBV10-1 with TRBJ2-4, with a weak D call TRBD1 (7 bases). Germline V gene sequence: CDR1 WNHNN, CDR2 SYGVQD (reference sequence). The CDR3 is 15 amino acids. The DNA of the CDR3 is TGCGCCAGCAGAGGGGGCCCACTAGCCAAAAATATTCAGTACTTC. This codes for CASRGGPLAKNIQYF.